The 16 T cell receptor beta chains listed next were all sequenced from one sample in a study of blood T cell dynamics during melanoma immunotherapy. Sequencing was performed with immunoSEQ multiplex PCR; in TCRdb, only in-frame clones are kept and a portion is missing. This table holds 3,000 to 4,500 clones, about 96% found once. Time point described: week 3, after first cycle of checkpoint inhibitor. The sequencing here drew on effector memory CD8+ T cells from blood, taken from a patient treated with checkpoint blockade. These receptors were collected from a human donor with melanoma.

V usage is TRBV2 and J usage is TRBJ2-7, with D perhaps matching TRBD1 (6 bases). The V end was cut by 6 bases, the J end by 6 bases, with 15 bases between. This CDR3 is 13 amino acids long. Germline loops: CDR1 SNHLY, CDR2 FYNNEI. CDR3 nucleotides: TGTGCCAGCAGCGGACACAGGGAAGGCGAGCAGTACTTC. Protein sequence: CASSGHREGEQYF. Looking up the rest from reference TRBV2 and TRBJ2-7 gives the full variable domain: EPEVTQTPSHQVTQMGQEVILRCVPISNHLYFYWYRQILGQKVEFLVSFYNNEISEKSEIFDDQFSVERPDGSNFTLKIRSTKLEDSAMYFCASSGHREGEQYFGPGTRLTVT.

Here the CDR3 DNA reads TGTGCCAGCAGCGTAGGGGAGAGCTCCTACGAGCAGTACTTC. Translating gives CASSVGESSYEQYF. The rearrangement joins TRBV9 to TRBJ2-7, with D possibly TRBD2 on 5 matching bases. Germline CDR1 and CDR2: SGDLS and YYNGEE. This CDR3 contains 14 residues. Trimming stripped 0 bases from V and 0 bases from J, with 7 bases between.

The rearrangement links TRBV6-1 to TRBJ2-1, with 10 bases lining up with TRBD1. V dropped 2 bases and J dropped 4; count of bases not matched to a gene: 5. The CDR3 is 16 residues long. CDR1 and CDR2 from the germline V gene are MNHNS and SASEGT. The CDR3 reads CASSEYGTGVYNEQFF. The DNA for the CDR3 is TGTGCCAGCAGTGAATACGGGACAGGGGTTTACAATGAGCAGTTCTTC.

V usage is TRBV2 and J usage is TRBJ2-7, with D possibly being TRBD2 (6 bases). Trimming shortened V by 8 bases and J by 6 bases, and 17 bases separated the two germline ends. The CDR3 spans 13 residues. Germline loops: CDR1 SNHLY, CDR2 FYNNEI. The CDR3 nucleotides read TGTGCCAGCGACGGGACTCGGCTAGGCGAGCAGTACTTC. Translation gives CASDGTRLGEQYF.

This rearrangement joins TRBV28 to TRBJ2-5; 9 bases map to TRBD1. V lost 6 bases to trimming and J lost 0 bases; unmatched junction nucleotides: 17. This CDR3 contains 19 residues. Germline-derived CDR1 and CDR2 are MDHEN and SYDVKM. CDR3 sequence: CASSHTGGPDIEYQETQYF. The DNA of the CDR3 is TGTGCCAGCAGCCACACAGGGGGCCCAGATATAGAATACCAAGAGACCCAGTACTTC.

In nucleotides, the CDR3 is TGTGCCAGTACCGGGGCTACTAATGAGCAGTTCTTC. This encodes CASTGATNEQFF. The gene calls are TRBV27 and TRBJ2-1, with D tentatively TRBD1 or TRBD2 (5 bases each). Germline V gives CDR1 MNHEY, CDR2 SMNVEV (reference sequence). The V gene lost 9 bases and the J gene lost 7 bases, with 13 bases spanning the gap. The CDR3 spans 12 residues.

CDR3 sequence (DNA): TGCGCCAGCAGTGAGGGACTAGCCACCTACGAGCAGTACTTC. Protein product: CASSEGLATYEQYF. This chain links TRBV10-2 with TRBJ2-7; 8 positions match TRBD2. V lost 2 bases, J lost 2 bases, and 2 bases stayed unmatched. Germline values: CDR1 WSHSY, CDR2 SAAADI. The CDR3 has 14 residues.

The genes are TRBV7-8 and TRBJ1-1; D is unresolved. Trimming shortened V by 5 bases and J by 0 bases, and 16 bases separated the two germline ends. Germline CDR1 SGHVS, CDR2 FQNEAQ. There are 16 residues in the CDR3. The CDR3 bases are TGTGCCAGCAGCCCCATCGTCGGGCCGATGAACACTGAAGCTTTCTTT. Translating gives CASSPIVGPMNTEAFF. Looking up the rest from reference TRBV7-8 and TRBJ1-1 gives the full variable domain: GAGVSQSPRYKVAKRGQDVALRCDPISGHVSLFWYQQALGQGPEFLTYFQNEAQLDKSGLPSDRFFAERPEGSVSTLKIQRTQQEDSAVYLCASSPIVGPMNTEAFFGQGTRLTVV.

The V gene is TRBV7-9, the J gene TRBJ1-3; D is perhaps TRBD1 (5 bases). Trimming took off 6 bases at V and 0 bases at J, with 15 bases between the two ends. CDR1 is SEHNR and CDR2 is FQNEAQ in the germline V gene (reference sequence). CDR3 length: 16 amino acids. CDR3 sequence: CASSSPSRDSGNTIYF. DNA of the CDR3: TGTGCCAGCAGTTCCCCCTCCAGGGACTCTGGAAACACCATATATTTT.

The rearrangement joins TRBV7-9 to TRBJ1-5; D may be TRBD1 (5 bases). The germline CDR1 and CDR2 sequences are SEHNR and FQNEAQ (reference sequence). V dropped 6 bases and J dropped 6 bases, with 15 bases sitting between them. This CDR3 is built from 14 residues. CDR3 nucleotide sequence: TGTGCCAGCAGTCCCGGGGTTGGGACTCAGCCCCAGCATTTT. It encodes CASSPGVGTQPQHF.

The chain combines TRBV30 with TRBJ2-1; TRBD2 might be the D (5 bases). The CDR3 is 16 residues long. Germline CDR1 reads GTSNPN; CDR2 reads SVGIG (reference sequence). The V and J ends lost 5 bases and 3 bases respectively, with 20 bases between them. CDR3 nucleotides: TGTGCCTGGGGACCAAAACTAGGGCGGTTCTACAATGAGCAGTTCTTC. It codes for CAWGPKLGRFYNEQFF. The whole variable domain, remainder taken from reference TRBV30 and TRBJ2-1, is SQTIHQWPATLVQPVGSPLSLECTVEGTSNPNLYWYRQAAGRGLQLLFYSVGIGQISSEVPQNLSASRPQDRQFILSSKKLLLSDSGFYLCAWGPKLGRFYNEQFFGPGTRLTVL.

V usage is TRBV27 and J usage is TRBJ1-2; the match to TRBD1 covers 9 bases. Losses at the gene ends were 9 bases for V and 6 bases for J; bases not matched to a gene: 2. CDR1 and CDR2 from the germline V gene are MNHEY and SMNVEV (reference sequence). The CDR3 is 11 amino acids. CDR3 sequence: CASRTGDGYTF. CDR3 sequence (DNA): TGTGCCAGTCGGACAGGGGATGGCTACACCTTC.

The V gene is TRBV7-9, the J gene TRBJ2-5; 7 nucleotides agree with TRBD2. CDR3 size: 14 residues. J gave up 5 bases and V 1 base, and 4 bases lay outside the gene matches. Germline lookup yields CDR1 SEHNR and CDR2 FQNEAQ (reference sequence). In DNA, the CDR3 is TGTGCCAGCAGCTTAGGAGCGGGGAGGGAGACCCAGTACTTC. Translation: CASSLGAGRETQYF. Full variable domain (rest looked up from reference TRBV7-9 and TRBJ2-5): DTGVSQNPRHKITKRGQNVTFRCDPISEHNRLYWYRQTLGQGPEFLTYFQNEAQLEKSRLLSDRFSAERPKGSFSTLEIQRTEQGDSAMYLCASSLGAGRETQYFGPGTRLLVL.

The chain has TRBV27 and TRBJ2-7; 9 bases are shared with TRBD2. The CDR3 runs 15 residues. V shed 0 bases and J 4 bases; nucleotides not matched to a gene: 4. Germline V gene lookup returns CDR1 MNHEY and CDR2 SMNVEV (reference sequence). CDR3 residues: CASSLSAGGPYEQYF. As DNA, the CDR3 is TGTGCCAGCAGTTTATCCGCGGGAGGGCCTTACGAGCAGTACTTC.

The chain employs TRBV4-1 and TRBJ2-1; TRBD2 aligns across 8 bases. In germline, CDR1 is MGHRA, CDR2 YSYEKL. The CDR3 loop spans 13 amino acids. The junction had 0 bases not matched to a gene; V was cut back by 2 bases and J by 6 bases. This CDR3 is CASSQTSGNEQFF. The CDR3 region has the DNA TGCGCCAGCAGCCAAACTAGCGGCAATGAGCAGTTCTTC.

For the CDR3, the DNA is TGTGCCAGCAGCTCTTCCTCAGGGATCGAAAAACTGTTTTTT. Residues: CASSSSSGIEKLFF. The V call is TRBV11-2, the J call TRBJ1-4; D might be TRBD1 (5 bases). CDR1 and CDR2 (germline): SGHAT, FQNNGV. The CDR3 totals 14 residues. Trimming took 4 bases from V and 8 from J, leaving 14 bases between them. Full variable domain (remainder filled in from reference TRBV11-2 and TRBJ1-4): EAGVAQSPRYKIIEKRQSVAFWCNPISGHATLYWYQQILGQGPKLLIQFQNNGVVDDSQLPKDRFSAERLKGVDSTLKIQPAKLEDSAVYLCASSSSSGIEKLFFGSGTQLSVL.